This T cell receptor beta chain came from a study of neurological immune-mediated disorders. Study-level points and caveats: None of the CDR3 amino acid sequences found in expanded clones was shared across subjects. This suggests that the TCR-beta repertoires were private in all groups.

With respect to this clonotype: Its antigen is currently unknown. A much larger clone differs from this one at a single base, so this may be a read error.

Germline V gene lookup returns CDR1 LGHDT and CDR2 YNNKEL (reference sequence). Trimming pared 3 bases from V and 6 bases from J, leaving 17 bases between. The CDR3 totals 15 residues. TCRdb re-called the 5' RACE reads through MiXCR, storing one row per CDR3 protein. The table lists tens of thousands of distinct CDR3 sequences, 3.4% of them singletons. This sequence originates from a man between 40 and 49 years old with multiple sclerosis. This rearrangement joins TRBV3-1 to TRBJ1-1; tentatively, D is TRBD1 (5 bases). Sequencing was done on a sample of PBMCs. The DNA for the CDR3 is TGTGCCAGCAGCCACCTGGGGAAGGGGCGATCTGAAGCTTTCTTT. This sequence encodes CASSHLGKGRSEAFF.